Listed below are T cell receptor beta chains from one sample, sequenced in a study of response to subunit inactivated influenza vaccine. TCRdb recomputed calls from the RT-PCR reads with MiXCR, one row per CDR3 protein. The profile shows 610,000 or so distinct CDR3 sequences, approximately 14% of them singletons. The sequencing used PBMCs from blood, collected 11 to 12 days after vaccination. All receptors come from a man aged 50-60 years who received an inactivated influenza vaccine. CDR3s include the opening cysteine and the closing phenylalanine or tryptophan. The order of the fields is clone size, V gene, D gene, J gene, CDR3 DNA, CDR3 protein. A D gene is named only where the DNA matches it firmly. Clone size appears in some rows only: once, few, many, or a class for an expanded clone.

clone size: few; V gene: TRBV30; D gene: NA; J gene: TRBJ1-2; CDR3 DNA: TGTGCCTGGACAGGCAGGTCGAACTATGGCTACACCTTC; CDR3 protein: CAWTGRSNYGYTF
clone size: NA; V gene: TRBV12-3/TRBV12-4; D gene: NA; J gene: TRBJ1-6; CDR3 DNA: TGTGCCAGCAGTCCACGTCGGTGGAATTCACCCCTCCACTTT; CDR3 protein: CASSPRRWNSPLHF
clone size: NA; V gene: TRBV29-1; D gene: TRBD1; J gene: TRBJ1-1; CDR3 DNA: TGCAGCGACGACAGGGTGGGCACTGAAGCTTTCTTT; CDR3 protein: CSDDRVGTEAFF
clone size: NA; V gene: TRBV9; D gene: NA; J gene: TRBJ2-5; CDR3 DNA: TGTGCCAGCAGCCAAGGGGCGGGAGAGACCCAGTACTTC; CDR3 protein: CASSQGAGETQYF
clone size: few; V gene: TRBV20-1; D gene: TRBD2; J gene: TRBJ2-1; CDR3 DNA: TGCAGTGCTAGTAGGCCAGCGGGGAAGAATGAGCAGTTCTTC; CDR3 protein: CSASRPAGKNEQFF
clone size: NA; V gene: TRBV9; D gene: NA; J gene: TRBJ2-1; CDR3 DNA: TGTGCCAGCAGCGTAGCCTACACCAGCCACAATGAGCAGTTCTTC; CDR3 protein: CASSVAYTSHNEQFF
clone size: few; V gene: TRBV4-1; D gene: TRBD2; J gene: TRBJ2-3; CDR3 DNA: TGCGCCAGCAGCCAGAACCCGACTAGCGGGATTTCAGATACGCAGTATTTT; CDR3 protein: CASSQNPTSGISDTQYF
clone size: NA; V gene: TRBV12-3/TRBV12-4; D gene: NA; J gene: TRBJ2-3; CDR3 DNA: TGTGCCAGCAGTTTAAGGAGGGGGTGGGATACGCAGTATTTT; CDR3 protein: CASSLRRGWDTQYF
clone size: many; V gene: TRBV12-3/TRBV12-4; D gene: NA; J gene: TRBJ2-1; CDR3 DNA: TGTGCCAGCAGTCCCTTGAATGAGCAGTTCTTC; CDR3 protein: CASSPLNEQFF
clone size: few; V gene: TRBV7-8; D gene: TRBD1; J gene: TRBJ2-3; CDR3 DNA: TGTGCCAGCAGCGGGAGGACAGGGTTCGCAGATACGCAGTATTTT; CDR3 protein: CASSGRTGFADTQYF
clone size: NA; V gene: TRBV10-3; D gene: TRBD2; J gene: TRBJ2-3; CDR3 DNA: TGTGCCACCAAGACTAGCGGGGGGTTTAGCACAGATACGCAGTATTTT; CDR3 protein: CATKTSGGFSTDTQYF